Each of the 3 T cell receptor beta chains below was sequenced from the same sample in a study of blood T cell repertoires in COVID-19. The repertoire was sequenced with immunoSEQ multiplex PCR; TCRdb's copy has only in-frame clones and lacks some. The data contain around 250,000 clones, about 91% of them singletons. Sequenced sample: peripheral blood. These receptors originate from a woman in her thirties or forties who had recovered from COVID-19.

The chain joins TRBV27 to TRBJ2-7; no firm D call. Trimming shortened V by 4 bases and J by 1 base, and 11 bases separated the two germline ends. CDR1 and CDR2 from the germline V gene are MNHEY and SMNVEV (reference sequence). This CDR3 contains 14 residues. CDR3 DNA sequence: TGTGCCAGCAGTTCTCTGGGCAGGTCCTACGAGCAGTACGTC. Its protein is CASSSLGRSYEQYV.

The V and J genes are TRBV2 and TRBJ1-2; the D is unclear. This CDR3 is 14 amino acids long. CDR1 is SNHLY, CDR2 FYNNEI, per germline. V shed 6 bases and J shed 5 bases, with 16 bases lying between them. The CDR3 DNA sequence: TGTGCCAGCAGAGAATCAACGACAAATTATGGCTACACCTTC. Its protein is CASRESTTNYGYTF.

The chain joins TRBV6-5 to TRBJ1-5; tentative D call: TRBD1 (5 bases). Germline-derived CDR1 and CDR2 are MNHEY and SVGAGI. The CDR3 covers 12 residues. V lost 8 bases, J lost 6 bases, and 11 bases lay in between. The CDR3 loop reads CASRQGTQPQHF. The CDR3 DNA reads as TGTGCCAGCCGGCAGGGAACTCAGCCCCAGCATTTT.